This T cell receptor beta chain was found in a study of T cell repertoires in cytomegalovirus infection. Whole-study context: HLA-B-restricted CMV epitopes that are well studied were used alongside recently identified HLA-C-restricted ones. Indicated by public TCR beta signatures were CMV infection and matching HLA type. Study results and caveats: The cumulative frequency of public TCR beta families identified carriers of CMV plus the relevant HLA. Dominant in the ex vivo response were TCR beta clonotypes restricted by HLA-C and specific for CMV.

One entry per CDR3 protein, called by TCRdb with MiXCR from the reads. This table holds about 83,000 distinct CDR3 sequences, more than 40% found once. This clonotype was seen a single time. Its specificity is not known. V lost 0 bases and J lost 0; bases outside the gene matches: 1. CDR3 length equals 17 residues. Germline V gives CDR1 MNHEY, CDR2 SMNVEV (reference sequence). Sequencing used CD8+ T cells from cultured PBMCs, obtained from culture after CMV antigen stimulation. This receptor was identified in a human donor in good health (CMV status not recorded). Some clones in this sample may be carry-over from other donors' samples. The chain employs TRBV27 and TRBJ2-1; 11 bases agree with TRBD2. The CDR3 DNA follows: TGTGCCAGCAGTTTATCGGGACTAGCGGACTCCTACAATGAGCAGTTCTTC. Amino acid sequence: CASSLSGLADSYNEQFF.